This T cell receptor beta chain is drawn from a study of Graves' ophthalmopathy and Graves' hyperthyroidism. The study's findings and limits: Ophthalmopathy and stable hyperthyroidism were discriminated by a 13-signature model, with 85% to 90% sensitivity and under 84% specificity. Blood also held most thyroid clonotypes expanded above 0.001 frequency.

On this clonotype: What it binds is not known.

CDR3 length: 13 amino acids. Germline lookup yields CDR1 MDHEN and CDR2 SYDVKM. The ends were cut back, 5 bases at V and 3 bases at J, with 11 bases in the middle. RNA transcripts were the source from which TCR beta CDR3 regions were amplified. Second-round multiplex PCR came after first-round RT-PCR with HTBI primers. TCRdb itself ran the multiplex PCR reads through MiXCR, one entry per CDR3 protein. The table shows 200,000 to 250,000 distinct CDR3 sequences, with over 25% occurring only once. Uncontrolled infections, other autoimmune diseases, pregnancy or lactation barred patients from enrollment. As diagnostic evidence, clinical symptoms, serum thyroxine, TRAb, thyroid ultrasound and orbital computed tomography were relied upon.

This receptor was obtained from a man aged 45 to 65 with Graves' ophthalmopathy. The chain recombines TRBV28 with TRBJ2-7; D is unclear. The specimen was peripheral blood. The CDR3 region has the DNA TGTGCCAGCAGTCTCGAACATCACTACGAGCAGTACTTC. Its protein product is CASSLEHHYEQYF.